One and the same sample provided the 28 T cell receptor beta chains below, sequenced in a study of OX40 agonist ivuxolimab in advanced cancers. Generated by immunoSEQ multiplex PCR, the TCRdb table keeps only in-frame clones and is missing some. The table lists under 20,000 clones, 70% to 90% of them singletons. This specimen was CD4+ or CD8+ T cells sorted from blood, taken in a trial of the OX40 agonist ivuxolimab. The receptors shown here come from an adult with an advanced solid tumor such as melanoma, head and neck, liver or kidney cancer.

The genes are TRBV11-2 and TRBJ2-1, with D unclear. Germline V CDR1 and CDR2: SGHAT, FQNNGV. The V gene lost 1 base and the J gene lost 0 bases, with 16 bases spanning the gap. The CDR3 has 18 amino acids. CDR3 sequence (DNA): TGTGCCAGCAGCTTAGTCACCTGGTCGGTCAGCTCCTACAATGAGCAGTTCTTC. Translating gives CASSLVTWSVSSYNEQFF.

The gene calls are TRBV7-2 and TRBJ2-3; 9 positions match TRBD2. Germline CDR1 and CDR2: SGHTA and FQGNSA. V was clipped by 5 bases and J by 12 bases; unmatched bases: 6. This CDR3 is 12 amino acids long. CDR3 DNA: TGTGCCAGCAGCCGTTCTAGCGGGACTCAGTATTTT. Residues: CASSRSSGTQYF.

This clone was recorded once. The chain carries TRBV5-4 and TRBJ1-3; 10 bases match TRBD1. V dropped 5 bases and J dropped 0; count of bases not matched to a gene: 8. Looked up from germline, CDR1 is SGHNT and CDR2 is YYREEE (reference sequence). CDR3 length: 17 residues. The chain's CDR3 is CASSTGQGKFSGNTIYF. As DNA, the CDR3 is TGTGCCAGCAGTACGGGACAGGGGAAATTCTCTGGAAACACCATATATTTT.

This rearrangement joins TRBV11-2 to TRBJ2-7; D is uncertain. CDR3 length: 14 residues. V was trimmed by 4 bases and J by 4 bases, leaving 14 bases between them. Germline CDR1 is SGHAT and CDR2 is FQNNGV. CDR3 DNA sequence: TGTGCCAGCAGCTCGACGGCGAGGTTGTACGAGCAGTACTTC. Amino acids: CASSSTARLYEQYF.

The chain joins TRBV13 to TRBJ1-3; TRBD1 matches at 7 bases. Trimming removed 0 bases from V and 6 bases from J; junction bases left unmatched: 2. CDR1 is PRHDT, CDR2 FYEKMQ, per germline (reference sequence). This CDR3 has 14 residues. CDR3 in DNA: TGTGCCAGCAGCTTAGGACAGGGGACAAACACCATATATTTT. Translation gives CASSLGQGTNTIYF.

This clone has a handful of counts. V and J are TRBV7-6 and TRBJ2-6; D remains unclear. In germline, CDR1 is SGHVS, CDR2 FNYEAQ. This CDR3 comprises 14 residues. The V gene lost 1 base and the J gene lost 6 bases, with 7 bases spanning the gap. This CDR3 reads CASSLVGSANVLTF. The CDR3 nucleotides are TGTGCCAGCAGCTTAGTCGGGTCGGCCAACGTCCTGACTTTC.

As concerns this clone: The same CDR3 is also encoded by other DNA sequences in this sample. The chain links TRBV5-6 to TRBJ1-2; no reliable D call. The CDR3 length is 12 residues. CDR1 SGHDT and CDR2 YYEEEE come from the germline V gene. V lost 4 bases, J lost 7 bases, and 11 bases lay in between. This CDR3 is CASSLVVGGYTF. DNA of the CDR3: TGTGCCAGCAGCCTTGTGGTAGGTGGCTACACCTTC.

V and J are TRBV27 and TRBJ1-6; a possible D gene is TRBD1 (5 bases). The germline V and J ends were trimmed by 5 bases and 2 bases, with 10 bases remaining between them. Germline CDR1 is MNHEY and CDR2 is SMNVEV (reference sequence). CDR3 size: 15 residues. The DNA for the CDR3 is TGTGCCAGCAGTCCTCCGGGGGCCTATAATTCACCCCTCCACTTT. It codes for CASSPPGAYNSPLHF.

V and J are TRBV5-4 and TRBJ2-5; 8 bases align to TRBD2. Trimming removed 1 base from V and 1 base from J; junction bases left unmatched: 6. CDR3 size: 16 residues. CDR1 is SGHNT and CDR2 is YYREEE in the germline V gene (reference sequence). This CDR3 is CASSLNPAGVQETQYF. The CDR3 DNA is TGTGCCAGCAGCTTGAATCCAGCGGGGGTCCAAGAGACCCAGTACTTC.

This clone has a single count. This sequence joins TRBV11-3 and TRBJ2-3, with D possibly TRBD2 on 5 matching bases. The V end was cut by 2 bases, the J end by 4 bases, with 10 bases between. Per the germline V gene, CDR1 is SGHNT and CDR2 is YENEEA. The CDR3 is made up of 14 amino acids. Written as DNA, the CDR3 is TGTGCCAGCAGCTTAACCCTAGCCGCAGATACGCAGTATTTT. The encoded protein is CASSLTLAADTQYF.

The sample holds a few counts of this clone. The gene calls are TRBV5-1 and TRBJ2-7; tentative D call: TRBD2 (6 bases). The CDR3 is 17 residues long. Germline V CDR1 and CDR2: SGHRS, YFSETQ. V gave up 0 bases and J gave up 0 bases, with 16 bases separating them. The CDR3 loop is CASSLGTSLVNSYEQYF. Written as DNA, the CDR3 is TGCGCCAGCAGCTTGGGAACTAGCCTCGTTAACTCCTACGAGCAGTACTTC.

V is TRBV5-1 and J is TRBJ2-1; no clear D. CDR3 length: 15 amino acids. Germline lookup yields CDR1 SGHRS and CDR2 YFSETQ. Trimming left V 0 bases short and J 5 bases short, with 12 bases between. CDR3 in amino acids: CASSLAGKANNEQFF. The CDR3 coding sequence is TGCGCCAGCAGCTTGGCAGGAAAGGCGAACAATGAGCAGTTCTTC.

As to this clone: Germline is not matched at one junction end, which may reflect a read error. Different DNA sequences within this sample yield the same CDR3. The CDR3 coding sequence is TGTGCCTGGTACGGGGCAGTTGAAACTGGGAACACCATATATTTT. Encoded protein: CAWYGAVETGNTIYF. J is TRBJ1-3 and V is TRBV30, with D perhaps TRBD1 (5 bases). Germline CDR1 reads GTSNPN; CDR2 reads SVGIG (reference sequence). This CDR3 spans 15 amino acids. Filled out from reference TRBV30 and TRBJ1-3, the complete variable domain reads SQTIHQWPATLVQPVGSPLSLECTVEGTSNPNLYWYRQAAGRGLQLLFYSVGIGQISSEVPQNLSASRPQDRQFILSSKKLLLSDSGFYLCAWYGAVETGNTIYFGEGSWLTVV.

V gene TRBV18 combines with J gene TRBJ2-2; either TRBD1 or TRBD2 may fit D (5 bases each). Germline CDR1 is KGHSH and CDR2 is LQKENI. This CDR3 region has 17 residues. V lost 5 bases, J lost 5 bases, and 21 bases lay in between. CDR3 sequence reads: CASSTIRVAEGTGELFF. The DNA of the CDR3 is TGTGCCAGCTCAACAATAAGGGTTGCCGAGGGGACCGGGGAGCTGTTTTTT.

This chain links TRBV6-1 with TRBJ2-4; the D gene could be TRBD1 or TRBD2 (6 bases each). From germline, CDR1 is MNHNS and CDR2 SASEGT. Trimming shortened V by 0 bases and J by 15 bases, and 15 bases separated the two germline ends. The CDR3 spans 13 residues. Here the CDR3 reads CASSEALGGARYF. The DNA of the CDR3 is TGTGCCAGCAGTGAAGCCCTGGGGGGCGCCAGGTACTTC.

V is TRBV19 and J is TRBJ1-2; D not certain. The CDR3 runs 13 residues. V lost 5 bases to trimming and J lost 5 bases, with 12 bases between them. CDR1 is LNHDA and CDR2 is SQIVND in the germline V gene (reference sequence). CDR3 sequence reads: CASSLVTRYGYTF. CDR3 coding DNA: TGTGCCAGTAGTTTGGTTACTAGGTATGGCTACACCTTC.

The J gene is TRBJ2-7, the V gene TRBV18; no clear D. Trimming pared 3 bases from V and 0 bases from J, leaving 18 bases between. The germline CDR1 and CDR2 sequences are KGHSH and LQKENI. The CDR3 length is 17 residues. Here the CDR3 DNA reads TGTGCCAGCTCACCTTTTGTGGGTGCTCCTAGCTCCTACGAGCAGTACTTC. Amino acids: CASSPFVGAPSSYEQYF.

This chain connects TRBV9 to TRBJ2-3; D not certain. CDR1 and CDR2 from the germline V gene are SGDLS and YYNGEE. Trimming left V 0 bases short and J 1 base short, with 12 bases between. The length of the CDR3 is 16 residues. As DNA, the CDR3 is TGTGCCAGCAGCGTAGCACAGACGACCCGCACAGATACGCAGTATTTT. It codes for CASSVAQTTRTDTQYF.

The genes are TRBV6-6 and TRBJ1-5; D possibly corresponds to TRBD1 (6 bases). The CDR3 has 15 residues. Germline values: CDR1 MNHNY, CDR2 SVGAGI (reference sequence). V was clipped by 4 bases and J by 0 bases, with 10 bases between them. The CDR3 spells CASSSTGLSNQPQHF. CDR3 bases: TGTGCCAGCAGTTCGACAGGACTTAGCAATCAGCCCCAGCATTTT.

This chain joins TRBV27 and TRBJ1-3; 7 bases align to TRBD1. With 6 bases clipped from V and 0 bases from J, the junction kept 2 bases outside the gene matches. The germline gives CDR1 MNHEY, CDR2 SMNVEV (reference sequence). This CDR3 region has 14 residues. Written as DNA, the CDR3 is TGTGCCAGCAGGCGGACAGGCTCTGGAAACACCATATATTTT. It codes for CASRRTGSGNTIYF.

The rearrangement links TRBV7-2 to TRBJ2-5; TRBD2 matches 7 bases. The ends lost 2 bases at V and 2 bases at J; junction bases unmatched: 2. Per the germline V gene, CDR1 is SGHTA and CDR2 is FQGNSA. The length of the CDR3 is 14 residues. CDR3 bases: TGTGCCAGCAGCTTAACGGGGGGTCAAGAGACCCAGTACTTC. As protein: CASSLTGGQETQYF.

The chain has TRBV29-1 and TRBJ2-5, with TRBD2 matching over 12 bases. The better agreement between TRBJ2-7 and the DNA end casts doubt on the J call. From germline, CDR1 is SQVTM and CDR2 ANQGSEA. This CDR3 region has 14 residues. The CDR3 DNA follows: TGCAGCGCAACCGGGACTAGCGGGCTCTACGAGCAGTACTTC. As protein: CSATGTSGLYEQYF.

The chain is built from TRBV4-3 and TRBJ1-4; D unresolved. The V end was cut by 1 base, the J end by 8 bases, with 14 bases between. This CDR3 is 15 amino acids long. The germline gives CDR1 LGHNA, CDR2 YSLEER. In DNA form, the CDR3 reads TGCGCCAGCAGCCAAGTGAGGGCCGTCAGGGAAAAACTGTTTTTT. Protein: CASSQVRAVREKLFF.

CDR3 sequence reads: CASSPRTGPGINEQFF. The CDR3 DNA reads as TGTGCCAGCAGCCCCCGGACAGGCCCCGGGATCAATGAGCAGTTCTTC. The J gene is TRBJ2-1, the V gene TRBV7-9; 7 positions agree with TRBD1. The V gene end was trimmed by 5 bases and the J gene end by 6 bases; junction bases not matched to a gene: 13. This CDR3 region has 16 residues. CDR1 is SEHNR, CDR2 FQNEAQ, per germline (reference sequence).

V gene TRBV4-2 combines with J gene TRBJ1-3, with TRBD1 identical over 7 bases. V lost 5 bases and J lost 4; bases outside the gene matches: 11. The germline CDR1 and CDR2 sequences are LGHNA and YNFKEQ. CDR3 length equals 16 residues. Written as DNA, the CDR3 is TGTGCCAGCAGCTTACACCCTACAGGGGTCGGAAACACCATATATTTT. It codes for CASSLHPTGVGNTIYF.

CDR3 amino acids: CASTYSRLTNYGYTF. The CDR3 region has the DNA TGTGCCAGCACGTACTCCCGCCTGACCAACTATGGCTACACCTTC. The chain carries TRBV27 and TRBJ1-2, with D unresolved. Trimming pared 7 bases from V and 2 bases from J, leaving 17 bases between. This CDR3 contains 15 residues. Germline CDR1 is MNHEY and CDR2 is SMNVEV (reference sequence).

CDR3 nucleotide sequence: TGTGCCAGCAGCTTAACCCGGGACGGGACTACTAGAGGCTACACCTTC. It encodes CASSLTRDGTTRGYTF. The V gene is TRBV7-2, the J gene TRBJ1-2; maybe TRBD1 (5 bases). The germline V gene has CDR1 SGHTA and CDR2 FQGNSA. CDR3 length: 16 residues. The V end lost 2 bases, the J end lost 8 bases, and 21 bases lay between the germline ends.

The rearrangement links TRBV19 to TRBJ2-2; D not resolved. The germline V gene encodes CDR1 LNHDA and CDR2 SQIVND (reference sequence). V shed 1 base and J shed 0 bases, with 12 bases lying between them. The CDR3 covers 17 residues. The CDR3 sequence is CASSIAGVGSNTGELFF. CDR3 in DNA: TGTGCCAGTAGTATAGCTGGGGTAGGTTCGAACACCGGGGAGCTGTTTTTT.